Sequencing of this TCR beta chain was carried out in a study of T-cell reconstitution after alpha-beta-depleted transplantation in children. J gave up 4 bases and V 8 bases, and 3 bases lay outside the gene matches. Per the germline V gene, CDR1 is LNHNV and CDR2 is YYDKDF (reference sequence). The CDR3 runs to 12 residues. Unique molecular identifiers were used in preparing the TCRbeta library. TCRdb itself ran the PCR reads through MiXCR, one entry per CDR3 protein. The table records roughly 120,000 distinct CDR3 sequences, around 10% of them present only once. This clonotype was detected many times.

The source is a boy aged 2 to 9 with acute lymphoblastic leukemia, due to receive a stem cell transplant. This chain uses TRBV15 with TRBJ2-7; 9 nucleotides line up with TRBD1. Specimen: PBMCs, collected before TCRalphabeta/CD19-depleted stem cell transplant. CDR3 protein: CATGTGSYEQYF. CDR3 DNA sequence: TGTGCCACCGGGACAGGGTCTTACGAGCAGTACTTC.